These T cell receptor beta chains were read from a single sample in a study of T cell responses to AZD1222 COVID-19 vaccine. Some clones are missing from TCRdb's copy, which holds only in-frame ones; the method was immunoSEQ multiplex PCR. The sample consists of 100,000 or so clones, 90% to 95% of them appearing once. The material sequenced was peripheral blood, taken on day 0 of AZD1222 vaccination. The receptors were sampled from an adult in good health. Both conserved end residues are part of each CDR3. Each record gives: CDR3 length, V gene, J gene, D gene, CDR3 protein, CDR3 DNA. D genes are given only for firm matches.

12	TRBV7-9	TRBJ1-1	NA	CASSREGHGAFF	TGTGCCAGCAGCAGAGAGGGGCATGGAGCTTTCTTT
14	TRBV6-5	TRBJ1-1	TRBD1	CASSYSDRGTEAFF	TGTGCCAGCAGTTACTCGGACAGGGGCACTGAAGCTTTCTTT
16	TRBV6-6	TRBJ1-6	NA	CASTWGTSSYNSPLHF	TGTGCCAGCACCTGGGGCACGAGCTCCTATAATTCACCCCTCCACTTT
16	TRBV7-6	TRBJ1-3	NA	CASSYRTASSGNTIYF	TGTGCCAGCAGCTACCGAACAGCAAGCTCTGGAAACACCATATATTTT
16	TRBV5-1	TRBJ1-3	NA	CASSWQGPSSGNTIYF	TGCGCCAGCAGCTGGCAGGGCCCAAGCTCTGGAAACACCATATATTTT
14	TRBV10-2	TRBJ1-5	NA	CASRGGYSNQPQHF	TGCGCCAGCAGGGGCGGTTATAGCAATCAGCCCCAGCATTTT
16	TRBV19	TRBJ2-7	TRBD2	CASSMAQGAGGDEQYF	TGTGCCAGTAGTATGGCCCAGGGAGCGGGAGGTGACGAGCAGTACTTC
14	TRBV2	TRBJ1-4	NA	CASRPGGDNEKLFF	TGTGCCAGCAGGCCCGGAGGGGATAATGAAAAACTGTTTTTT
13	TRBV5-1	TRBJ1-1	NA	CASSLWSNTEAFF	TGCGCCAGCAGCTTGTGGTCGAACACTGAAGCTTTCTTT
16	TRBV5-5	TRBJ2-7	TRBD1	CASSPVTRQGSYEQYF	TGTGCCAGCAGCCCGGTTACGCGACAGGGCTCCTACGAGCAGTACTTC
14	TRBV4-3	TRBJ2-7	TRBD1	CASGRGQGAYEQYF	TGCGCCAGCGGGAGGGGACAGGGGGCCTACGAGCAGTACTTC
15	TRBV28	TRBJ1-2	NA	CASSLSLPGGEGYTF	TGTGCCAGCAGTTTATCATTACCCGGGGGAGAGGGCTACACCTTC
14	TRBV6-1	TRBJ1-1	NA	CASSEAWANTEAFF	TGTGCCAGCAGTGAAGCTTGGGCGAACACTGAAGCTTTCTTT
14	TRBV6-1	TRBJ2-7	NA	CASSEAGQIYEQYF	TGTGCCAGCAGTGAAGCAGGACAGATCTACGAGCAGTACTTC
12	TRBV12-3/TRBV12-4	TRBJ1-2	NA	CASGLSGHGYTF	TGTGCCAGCGGTCTCTCTGGACATGGCTACACCTTC
20	TRBV28	TRBJ1-5	TRBD1	CASSLGPGQGILQWNQPQHF	TGTGCCAGCAGTTTAGGGCCCGGACAGGGAATCTTACAGTGGAATCAGCCCCAGCATTTT